The 24 T cell receptor beta chains below all came from one sample that was sequenced in a study of identical twins. From the 5' RACE reads, TCRdb called clonotypes with MiXCR, one entry per CDR3 protein. The sample lists about 250,000 distinct CDR3 sequences; about an eighth were seen once. Sample: memory (CD45RO+) T cells sorted from blood. The receptors derive from a woman under 30 in good health.

This clonotype showed up just a few times. This sequence joins TRBV5-1 and TRBJ2-7, with no clear D. The CDR3 is made up of 14 amino acids. V gave up 5 bases and J gave up 0 bases, with 12 bases separating them. The germline CDR1 and CDR2 sequences are SGHRS and YFSETQ. Here the CDR3 DNA reads TGCGCCAGCAGTCGGAGCTGGGGCTCCTACGAGCAGTACTTC. Its protein is CASSRSWGSYEQYF.

This CDR3 is CSAGLASSYNEQFF. The CDR3 region has the DNA TGCAGCGCTGGACTAGCGAGCTCCTACAATGAGCAGTTCTTC. The chain joins TRBV29-1 to TRBJ2-1; 9 bases line up with TRBD2. The CDR3 extends over 14 amino acids. Germline CDR1 SQVTM, CDR2 ANQGSEA. The junction had 4 bases not matched to a gene; V was cut back by 7 bases and J by 0 bases.

This chain joins TRBV4-3 and TRBJ2-2; TRBD1 might be the D (6 bases). CDR3 size: 16 residues. Trimming stripped 3 bases from V and 6 bases from J, with 17 bases between. Germline assignment: CDR1 LGHNA and CDR2 YSLEER. The CDR3 spells CASSQEPNRDAGELFF. The DNA of the CDR3 is TGCGCCAGCAGCCAGGAACCCAACAGGGACGCCGGGGAGCTGTTTTTT.

This chain connects TRBV20-1 to TRBJ2-1; D gene uncertain. The CDR3 sequence is 15 residues long. Germline V gene sequence: CDR1 DFQATT, CDR2 SNEGSKA (reference sequence). V lost 6 bases and J lost 3, with 18 bases in between. The CDR3 protein is CSAPNHLGRYNEQFF. CDR3 sequence (DNA): TGCAGTGCCCCAAACCATTTGGGTCGCTACAATGAGCAGTTCTTC.

The V and J genes are TRBV7-2 and TRBJ2-3, with D tentatively TRBD1 or TRBD2 (5 bases each). Germline V gene sequence: CDR1 SGHTA, CDR2 FQGNSA. This CDR3 region has 13 residues. V was cut by 5 bases and J by 12 bases, with 18 bases left in between. CDR3 sequence reads: CASSPGASPIQYF. CDR3 nucleotide sequence: TGTGCCAGCAGCCCCGGGGCTAGCCCAATTCAGTATTTT. Supplemented by reference TRBV7-2 and TRBJ2-3, the full variable domain reads GAGVSQSPSNKVTEKGKDVELRCDPISGHTALYWYRQSLGQGLEFLIYFQGNSAPDKSGLPSDRFSAERTGGSVSTLTIQRTQQEDSAVYLCASSPGASPIQYFGPGTRLTVL.

This clonotype was seen repeatedly, ten times or more. The CDR3 nucleotides are TGTGCCAGCAGTGTGGGTTCCGGAGGCATTCAGTACTTC. Amino acids: CASSVGSGGIQYF. This chain joins TRBV12-3 or TRBV12-4 and TRBJ2-4, with D perhaps TRBD2 (5 bases). This CDR3 contains 13 residues. Trimming shortened V by 5 bases and J by 9 bases, and 14 bases separated the two germline ends.

The CDR3 region is CASGYGRGSTDTQYF. For the CDR3, the DNA is TGTGCTAGTGGATACGGACGGGGATCCACAGATACGCAGTATTTT. This sequence joins TRBV12-5 and TRBJ2-3; weak D call: TRBD2 (5 bases). This CDR3 has 15 amino acids. V was pared by 6 bases and J by 2 bases, with 15 bases between. Germline CDR1 reads LGHNT; CDR2 reads FRNRAP.

This chain joins TRBV14 and TRBJ1-2; D call uncertain. V lost 0 bases to trimming and J lost 4 bases, with 12 bases between them. The V gene's germline CDR1 is SGHDN and CDR2 FVKESK. This CDR3 has 15 residues. The CDR3 region is CASSQDRNTVYGYTF. The CDR3, as DNA: TGTGCCAGCAGCCAAGATCGTAACACCGTCTATGGCTACACCTTC. Drawing the rest from reference TRBV14 and TRBJ1-2, the complete variable domain is EAGVTQFPSHSVIEKGQTVTLRCDPISGHDNLYWYRRVMGKEIKFLLHFVKESKQDESGMPNNRFLAERTGGTYSTLKVQPAELEDSGVYFCASSQDRNTVYGYTFGSGTRLTVV.

This clonotype was picked up a small number of times. The gene calls are TRBV10-2 and TRBJ1-6; 8 bases are a match to TRBD1. Per the germline V gene, CDR1 is WSHSY and CDR2 is SAAADI. The CDR3 has 14 residues. Unmatched junction bases numbered 1, after V lost 4 bases and J lost 5 bases. Here the CDR3 DNA reads TGCGCCAGCAGTGGACAGGGGAATAATTCACCCCTCCACTTT. This codes for CASSGQGNNSPLHF.

This clonotype was counted a single time. The chain joins TRBV6-5 to TRBJ2-3; D unclear. Between the trimmed V and J ends, which lost 2 bases and 8 bases, there was a span of 14 bases. CDR1 and CDR2 (germline): MNHEY, SVGAGI. This CDR3 comprises 14 residues. CDR3 amino acids: CASSYDGSVRTQYF. Here the CDR3 DNA reads TGTGCCAGCAGTTACGACGGGTCCGTTCGTACGCAGTATTTT.

This clonotype appeared once. The chain joins TRBV20-1 to TRBJ2-1; the match to TRBD2 covers 9 bases. Trimming removed 3 bases from V and 9 bases from J; junction bases left unmatched: 9. Germline-derived CDR1 and CDR2 are DFQATT and SNEGSKA (reference sequence). This CDR3 comprises 14 residues. The CDR3 reads CSARDSGRWGEQFF. The CDR3 DNA reads as TGCAGTGCTAGGGATAGCGGGAGATGGGGTGAGCAGTTCTTC.

This chain connects TRBV5-1 to TRBJ2-7; D may be TRBD1 or TRBD2 (5 bases each). The CDR3 totals 14 residues. CDR1 is SGHRS and CDR2 is YFSETQ in the germline V gene. Trimming removed 4 bases from V and 1 base from J, with 12 bases in between. The CDR3 sequence: CASSTGTFSYEQYF. The CDR3 DNA is TGCGCCAGCAGCACGGGGACCTTTTCCTACGAGCAGTACTTC.

The sample holds a few counts of this clonotype. J is TRBJ2-1 and V is TRBV10-3; TRBD1 is a possible D gene (6 bases). This CDR3 has 14 residues. Trimming cost V 7 bases and J 6 bases, with 16 bases left between them. The germline gives CDR1 ENHRY, CDR2 SYGVKD. CDR3 residues: CAIKPSDSPNEQFF. CDR3 sequence (DNA): TGTGCCATCAAGCCGTCGGACAGCCCCAATGAGCAGTTCTTC.

The rearrangement uses TRBV20-1 and TRBJ2-2; perhaps TRBD1 as D (5 bases). The V gene lost 6 bases and the J gene lost 3 bases, with 11 bases spanning the gap. This CDR3 has 13 amino acids. Germline loops: CDR1 DFQATT, CDR2 SNEGSKA (reference sequence). DNA for the CDR3: TGCAGTGCCCTGCAGGGTGACACCGGGGAGCTGTTTTTT. This translates into CSALQGDTGELFF.

The V call is TRBV4-1, the J call TRBJ1-1; 8 bases agree with TRBD1. Trimming cost V 0 bases and J 8 bases; bases outside gene matches: 5. The length of the CDR3 is 14 residues. Germline loops: CDR1 MGHRA, CDR2 YSYEKL. The CDR3: CASSQDGWTGEAFF. The CDR3 bases are TGCGCCAGCAGCCAAGATGGGTGGACAGGGGAAGCTTTCTTT.

V and J are TRBV5-4 and TRBJ2-2; 9 bases match TRBD1. Trimming took 1 base from V and 6 from J; bases not matched to a gene: 10. The germline CDR1 and CDR2 sequences are SGHNT and YYREEE (reference sequence). CDR3 length equals 17 residues. The CDR3 DNA is TGTGCCAGCAGCTTGATACAGGGGGCCAAGGGTTCCGGGGAGCTGTTTTTT. Amino acids: CASSLIQGAKGSGELFF.

This clonotype turned up a few times. The chain joins TRBV27 to TRBJ1-1; 7 bases match TRBD1. CDR1 is MNHEY, CDR2 SMNVEV, per germline (reference sequence). The CDR3 is 14 amino acids. After removal of 6 bases from V and 3 bases from J, the junction contained 7 bases not matched to a gene. CDR3 residues: CASSLRQGHTEAFF. CDR3 DNA: TGTGCCAGCAGCCTCAGACAGGGACACACTGAAGCTTTCTTT.

This clonotype was seen a handful of times. This chain uses TRBV7-9 with TRBJ2-1; D is possibly TRBD2 (6 bases). Germline values: CDR1 SEHNR, CDR2 FQNEAQ (reference sequence). The CDR3 covers 13 residues. The V and J ends lost 3 bases and 6 bases respectively, with 9 bases between them. This CDR3 is CASSFGSGNEQFF. The CDR3 DNA sequence: TGTGCCAGCAGCTTCGGTAGCGGCAATGAGCAGTTCTTC.

CDR3 residues: CASSYSGRNWSPDTQYF. The CDR3 DNA sequence: TGTGCCAGCAGTTACTCGGGGAGGAACTGGTCTCCAGATACGCAGTATTTT. The V gene is TRBV6-5, the J gene TRBJ2-3; a possible D gene is TRBD2 (6 bases). The germline gives CDR1 MNHEY, CDR2 SVGAGI. V dropped 0 bases and J dropped 4 bases, with 17 bases sitting between them. This CDR3 contains 17 residues.

This clonotype showed up many times. V gene TRBV12-3 or TRBV12-4 combines with J gene TRBJ1-4, with D tentatively TRBD1 (5 bases). The CDR3 runs 16 residues. With 5 bases removed from V and 3 bases from J, the gap between germline ends came to 16 bases. CDR3 in amino acids: CASSPARGVANEKLFF. CDR3 nucleotides: TGTGCCAGCAGTCCAGCACGGGGGGTGGCTAATGAAAAACTGTTTTTT.

This clonotype has only a few counts. This sequence joins TRBV12-3 or TRBV12-4 and TRBJ1-5; 9 bases fit TRBD1. V was clipped by 6 bases and J by 5 bases; unmatched bases: 5. This CDR3 spans 14 amino acids. CDR3 in DNA: TGTGCCAGCAGCAGGGGACAGGGCCATCAGCCCCAGCATTTT. Amino acids: CASSRGQGHQPQHF.

This chain uses TRBV5-1 with TRBJ2-7, with D tentatively TRBD1 (6 bases). Germline V gene sequence: CDR1 SGHRS, CDR2 YFSETQ. The V gene lost 2 bases and the J gene lost 3 bases, with 12 bases spanning the gap. The CDR3 spans 14 residues. As DNA, the CDR3 is TGCGCCAGCAGCTTCGTTTCACAGGGCTACGAGCAGTACTTC. Its translation is CASSFVSQGYEQYF.

The rearrangement links TRBV7-6 to TRBJ1-1, with D possibly TRBD1 on 6 matching bases. The CDR3 loop spans 17 amino acids. Trimming took off 1 base at V and 4 bases at J, with 19 bases between the two ends. Per germline, CDR1 SGHVS and CDR2 FNYEAQ. The CDR3: CASSLEVGGARSTEAFF. The CDR3 DNA follows: TGTGCCAGCAGCTTAGAGGTGGGGGGGGCGCGGTCCACTGAAGCTTTCTTT.

The V call is TRBV5-6, the J call TRBJ1-1, with 8 bases lining up with TRBD1. Unmatched junction bases numbered 2, after V lost 2 bases and J lost 8 bases. The CDR3 contains 12 residues. Germline V lookup: CDR1 SGHDT, CDR2 YYEEEE. CDR3 protein: CASSFRDREAFF. CDR3 nucleotide sequence: TGTGCCAGCAGCTTCCGGGACAGGGAAGCTTTCTTT.